Reported below is one TCR beta chain. The antigen is not known. TCRdb called the 5' RACE reads again in MiXCR, with one record for every CDR3 protein. The table records about 350,000 distinct CDR3 sequences, more than 20% of them present only once. Between the trimmed V and J ends, which lost 4 bases and 1 base, there was a span of 16 bases. This CDR3 is built from 16 residues. CDR1 and CDR2 from the germline V gene are KGHSH and LQKENI. This specimen belongs to a study of CD8 T cells in ankylosing spondylitis. Study results and caveats: Peripheral blood held disease-linked clones only at relatively low frequency, and these were CD8+. Reportedly, disease-linked clones are significantly enriched in ankylosing spondylitis patients' matched synovial fluid. Some motif variants were previously reported in reactive arthritis synovial fluid and blood. Apparently characteristic of ankylosing spondylitis blood was a TCR beta motif (about 8 highly homologous variants).

The TCR sequence derives from a male donor with ankylosing spondylitis or in good health (not recorded which). The chain carries TRBV18 and TRBJ2-5, with D perhaps matching TRBD1 (6 bases). Input material: blood, either unsorted or a sorted T cell fraction (not recorded which). The CDR3 region is CASSLWTVSSQETQYF. CDR3 in DNA: TGTGCCAGCTCACTCTGGACAGTGAGCTCCCAAGAGACCCAGTACTTC.